This TCR beta chain appears in the sequencing data of a study of blood T cell repertoires in COVID-19 (dated by TCRdb to 2018 to 2021). Context from the whole study: Collaborator samples came from the United States, Italy and Spain and covered acute and convalescent phases of COVID-19. Sample metadata almost always included a de-identified subject ID, COVID-19 status, age in years and sex. The material from the prospective study consisted of cDNA or gDNA derived from T cells, B-cell-depleted T cells, or PBMCs. The repertoires were released in a freely available public database meant as a resource for research on the immune response to SARS-CoV-2. Where available, HLA class I and class II types were taken from metadata supplied by the sample provider and were not determined by assay-based typing. Deeply sampled blood TCRbeta repertoires from subjects exposed to, actively infected with, or recovered from COVID-19 were included in the dataset. The samples were drawn from the first 160 participants of the ongoing ImmuneRACE study and from 950 to 1,500 subjects provided by 6 global collaborators. Summary of the overall study and its limitations: How much clinical and demographic metadata was included differed by source and by participant, and the metadata was provided uncurated.

In the case of this clone: Its antigen has not been determined. The input lacks base qualities; no much larger clone sits a single base away.

Based on the germline V gene, the CDR1 and CDR2 sequences are SGDLS and YYNGEE. The trim is 4 bases for V and 0 bases for J, with a gap of 10 bases between the germline ends. The CDR3 sequence holds 15 residues, the cysteine and phenylalanine included. Only CDR3 DNA remains: 45 bases, in frame from the first base. TCRbeta CDR3 regions were amplified from genomic DNA using the immunoSEQ Assay, a bias-controlled multiplex PCR. Turning to the authors' computational methods: Within the assay, amplification of reference gene primers was used to estimate how many nucleated cells each sample contained. To quantify the absolute abundance of each unique TCRbeta CDR3 rearrangement, sequence reads were collapsed and filtered. Productive Simpson clonality was computed per sample as the square root of Simpson's diversity index over productive rearrangements. Here the immuneACCESS table is served through TCRdb, limited to in-frame sequences with V and J called. Missing clones are a known gap in these copies; in checked studies unresolved V genes cover under half, and the rest lacks a known reason. The DNA gave D and trimming, while V, J and clone size come from that table. For this sample the table gives about 150,000 clones, of which 75% to 90% were detected only once. Roughly 2% of the sample comes from the top ten.

Each collaborating institution followed its own protocols to collect whole blood in K2EDTA tubes. For TCRbeta analysis, collaborator samples were shipped as frozen whole blood, as isolated PBMCs, or as DNA extracted from either sample type. In this chain, TRBV9 is recombined with TRBJ1-4, with an unclear D gene assignment. Sequencing used peripheral blood. The TCR comes from a man aged 65-85 years with acute or convalescent COVID-19. This receptor carries the CDR3 CASSPRGSTNEKLFF. The nucleotide sequence reads TGTGCCAGCAGCCCTCGGGGTTCAACTAATGAAAAACTGTTTTTT.